These T cell receptor beta chains were read from a single sample in a study of T-cell memory formation after mild COVID-19. Each CDR3 protein is one row after TCRdb ran MiXCR on the 5' RACE reads. The sample has under 70,000 distinct CDR3 sequences, 9% to 9.5% seen once. Sequenced sample: PBMCs or a T cell subset sorted from them (not recorded which). Source of these receptors: a man aged 18-30 years who had mild COVID-19 (a few samples of this study predate the infection). Cell type and time point are not known. The CDR3 runs from the conserved cysteine through the conserved F or W. Fields, in order: D gene, V gene, clone size, J gene, CDR3 protein, CDR3 DNA. D genes are given only for firm matches. Clone size, where shown, is once, few, many, or a class for clones that have expanded.

>NA|TRBV7-2|few|TRBJ2-5
CASGGYQETKYF
TGTGCCAGCGGAGGATACCAAGAGACCAAGTACTTC
>TRBD1|TRBV6-2/TRBV6-3|NA|TRBJ2-4
CASRTGGFDKNIQYF
TGTGCCAGCAGAACAGGGGGCTTTGACAAAAACATTCAGTACTTC
>NA|TRBV6-6|NA|TRBJ1-3
CASSYSGGNTIYF
TGTGCCAGCAGTTACTCAGGTGGAAACACCATATATTTT
>NA|TRBV20-1|NA|TRBJ2-7
CSAEAGSEQYF
TGCAGTGCGGAGGCGGGATCCGAGCAGTACTTC
>NA|TRBV10-3|few|TRBJ1-5
CAISPDEGGQPQHF
TGTGCCATCAGTCCGGACGAAGGAGGTCAGCCCCAGCATTTT
>TRBD2|TRBV15|NA|TRBJ2-5
CATSRDAGVETQYF
TGTGCCACCAGCAGAGATGCGGGGGTAGAGACCCAGTACTTC
>NA|TRBV5-1|few|TRBJ1-6
CASKGEGSPLHF
TGCGCCAGCAAGGGAGAAGGGTCACCCCTCCACTTT
>NA|TRBV7-9|NA|TRBJ1-1
CASSFKRMMNTEAFF
TGTGCCAGCAGCTTTAAACGGATGATGAACACTGAAGCTTTCTTT
>NA|TRBV3-1|many|TRBJ2-3
CASSQGVGTTDTQYF
TGTGCCAGCAGCCAAGGTGTGGGGACCACAGATACGCAGTATTTT
>TRBD1|TRBV29-1|many|TRBJ2-7
CSVYGQGSYEQYF
TGCAGCGTTTACGGACAGGGCTCCTACGAGCAGTACTTC
>TRBD2|TRBV5-1|many|TRBJ2-5
CASSLGTSGKSQETQYF
TGCGCCAGCAGCCTCGGGACTAGCGGAAAGTCACAAGAGACCCAGTACTTC
>NA|TRBV16|NA|TRBJ1-1
CASTPRGGNTEAFF
TGTGCCAGCACCCCCCGAGGTGGGAACACTGAAGCTTTCTTT
>TRBD1|TRBV7-8|few|TRBJ2-2
CASSRQGNTGELFF
TGTGCCAGCAGTCGACAGGGGAACACCGGGGAGCTGTTTTTT
>TRBD2|TRBV7-2|NA|TRBJ2-5
CASSRTSGDETQYF
TGTGCCAGCAGCCGGACTAGCGGGGATGAGACCCAGTACTTC
>NA|TRBV4-1|NA|TRBJ2-3
CASSQVGAQSTDTQYF
TGCGCCAGCAGCCAAGTGGGTGCACAGAGCACAGATACGCAGTATTTT